The entry below gives a single T cell receptor beta chain sequence along with its context. The antigen remains undetermined. It was patients with CD8+CD57+ cell expansion by flow cytometry who were chosen for sequencing. Patients had undergone no therapy by the time their blood was sampled. The data originate from a study of CD8+CD57+ T cells in acquired aplastic anemia. Background on the study: Recorded DNA amounts for sorted CD4+ and CD8+ cells had an average of around 3.5 ug. Notes on the study in general: Common to patients and controls were twenty-nine CD8+ CDR3 sequences. For CD8+ Simpson's diversity, patients and controls showed no significant difference.

The CDR3 spans 15 residues. Germline CDR1 is SGHTA and CDR2 is FQGNSA. The trim removed 5 bases at V and 5 bases at J, leaving 11 bases unmatched. Genomic DNA, serving as template, underwent TCR beta VDJ and CDR3 profiling. MiXCR was run by TCRdb on the reads, yielding one entry per CDR3 protein. In the table there are roughly 200,000 distinct CDR3 sequences, 55% to 65% of which are singletons. The rearrangement links TRBV7-2 to TRBJ1-2, with 7 bases aligning to TRBD1. The TCR comes from a human donor with aplastic anemia. Sequencing input: sorted CD4+, CD8+, or CD8+CD57+ T cells (not recorded which) from PBMCs. The CDR3 loop reads CASSPIIPGGYGYTF. The DNA of the CDR3 is TGTGCCAGCAGCCCAATAATCCCAGGGGGTTATGGCTACACCTTC.